This T cell receptor beta chain comes out of a study of cytomegalovirus exposure and HLA in healthy donors. Looked up from germline, CDR1 is SGHTA and CDR2 is FQGNSA. Trimming removed 3 bases from V and 0 bases from J; junction bases left unmatched: 5. The CDR3 consists of 16 residues. Primers for the PCR totalled 60 Vbeta and 13 Jbeta. The table came from immunoSEQ multiplex PCR; TCRdb's copy has only in-frame clones and leaves some out. The table records 140,000 to 150,000 clones, around two thirds of them present only once. Sequencing was carried out using PBMCs. This sequence joins TRBV7-2 and TRBJ2-3; 8 bases match TRBD2. This receptor was obtained from a woman aged 18-29 years in good health and CMV-seronegative. Here the CDR3 reads CASSLGGRSSTDTQYF. The CDR3 DNA reads as TGTGCCAGCAGCTTGGGCGGGAGGTCTAGCACAGATACGCAGTATTTT.